What follows describes a single T cell receptor (beta chain). Its cognate antigen has yet to be identified. There are no base qualities to consult, and no much larger clone falls within one base. These data come from a study of blood T cell repertoires in COVID-19 (dated by TCRdb to about 2020). With regard to the full study: Samples from collaborators originated in the United States, Italy and Spain and spanned both the acute and convalescent phases of COVID-19. The prospective study material was composed of cDNA or gDNA derived from T cells, B-cell-depleted T cells, or PBMCs. Subjects who had been exposed to COVID-19, were actively infected with it, or had recovered from it provided the deeply sampled blood TCRbeta repertoires that made up the dataset. The repertoires were made available in a free public database intended to serve as a resource for research on the immune response to SARS-CoV-2. Samples came from the ongoing ImmuneRACE study (first 160 participants) plus 1,254 subjects from 6 global collaborators. A de-identified subject ID, COVID-19 status, age in years and sex were almost always included in the sample metadata. HLA class I and class II types, where available, came from metadata supplied by the sample provider rather than from assay-based typing. The full study reports these points: Clinical and demographic metadata were provided uncurated, with the amount varying by source and participant.

In Seattle, one collaborating source enrolled patients while the infection was active and tracked those patients longitudinally over the course of disease. The collaborating institutions used their own protocols to collect whole blood in K2EDTA tubes. For TCRbeta analysis, collaborators shipped samples as frozen whole blood, isolated PBMCs, or DNA extracted from either of those sample types. CDR1 MNHEY and CDR2 SVGAGI are derived from the germline V gene. The germline ends are 13 bases apart after V is trimmed by 0 bases and J by 2 bases. Including cysteine and phenylalanine, the CDR3 has 16 amino acids. The read is trimmed to its CDR3 DNA, 48 bases read in frame from base 1. TCRbeta CDR3 regions were amplified from genomic DNA using the immunoSEQ Assay, a bias-controlled multiplex PCR. The source study handled its data this way. The number of nucleated cells in each sample was estimated by amplification of reference gene primers within the assay. To quantify the absolute abundance of each unique TCRbeta CDR3 rearrangement, sequence reads were collapsed and filtered. For each sample, productive Simpson clonality was calculated as the square root of Simpson's diversity index across productive rearrangements. The source is immuneACCESS, and TCRdb retained only in-frame sequences with V and J called. Part of the clones is not carried over; for the studies checked, unresolved V genes explain less than half of this, and the remainder is unexplained. From that table come the V and J calls and clone size; the DNA was used to work out D and trimming. A total of 200,000 to 250,000 clones appear in this sample, approximately 80% of them only once. The ten top clones hold about 10% of the sample.

The sequencing input was peripheral blood. The source is an elderly woman with COVID-19, enrolled during active disease. The rearranged segments are TRBV6-5 and TRBJ1-2; the D gene lacks a confident call. Here the CDR3 is given as CASSYSGDTGNYGYTF. Here is the DNA: TGTGCCAGCAGTTACTCCGGGGATACGGGCAACTATGGCTACACCTTC.